Below, 6 T cell receptor beta chains from the same sample are listed, as sequenced in a study of post-analysis software for immune sequencing data. Findings of the study overall: The study found TRBV5-6, TRBV5-1 and TRBV20-1 among five or six TRBV segments more frequent in patients than controls.

The TCR beta cDNA libraries contained unique molecular identifiers. TCRdb fed the PCR reads into MiXCR, producing one record per CDR3 protein. This repertoire shows 650,000 to 850,000 distinct CDR3 sequences, roughly 50% found once; its top ten account for approximately 4.4%. These receptors are not linked to any known antigen. Sequencing was performed on blood. These receptors all come from a girl aged 5 to 17 with multiple sclerosis.

V gene TRBV3-1 combines with J gene TRBJ2-5, with D unresolved. The DNA end is more similar to TRBJ2-7, so the J call may be wrong. The CDR3 is 14 residues long. The germline V gene has CDR1 LGHDT and CDR2 YNNKEL (reference sequence). CDR3 nucleotides: TGTGCCAGCAGCCCAACCATCGGAATCGACGAGCAGTACTTC. This translates into CASSPTIGIDEQYF.

The J gene is TRBJ2-1, the V gene TRBV5-1, with D unresolved. Between the trimmed V and J ends, which lost 6 bases and 3 bases, there was a span of 10 bases. The germline V gene has CDR1 SGHRS and CDR2 YFSETQ. This CDR3 contains 13 residues. CDR3 nucleotide sequence: TGCGCCAGCATAGCAGACGGCTACAATGAGCAGTTCTTC. Translated, it gives CASIADGYNEQFF.

The table lists this clonotype with a few counts. The genes are TRBV7-9 and TRBJ2-5, with TRBD1 identical over 7 bases. The CDR3 runs to 16 residues. CDR1 is SEHNR, CDR2 FQNEAQ, per germline (reference sequence). After removal of 4 bases from V and 2 bases from J, the junction contained 10 bases not matched to a gene. CDR3 residues: CASSSGQVPSQETQYF. DNA of the CDR3: TGTGCCAGCAGCTCTGGACAGGTCCCCTCTCAAGAGACCCAGTACTTC.

This clonotype was detected only a few times. The rearrangement joins TRBV10-3 to TRBJ2-7, with 13 bases aligning to TRBD2. The CDR3 is 15 amino acids. J was trimmed by 5 bases and V by 2 bases; bases with no gene match: 3. CDR1 ENHRY and CDR2 SYGVKD come from the germline V gene. DNA of the CDR3: TGTGCCATCAGTGAGGGACTAGCGGGAGTAGACGAGCAGTACTTC. As protein: CAISEGLAGVDEQYF.

The chain has TRBV11-2 and TRBJ2-1, with a tentative D call TRBD2 (7 bases). The J call may be mistaken, given a closer DNA end match to TRBJ2-7. The V gene's germline CDR1 is SGHAT and CDR2 FQNNGV. CDR3 size: 17 residues. The CDR3 coding sequence is TGTGCCAGCAGCGCCGCGGGGGCGGGCAGCTCCTACAATGAGCAGTACTTC. Residues: CASSAAGAGSSYNEQYF.

The chain is built from TRBV7-2 and TRBJ2-2; possibly TRBD1 or TRBD2 for D (5 bases each). The V end lost 6 bases, the J end lost 4 bases, and 12 bases lay between the germline ends. Germline loops: CDR1 SGHTA, CDR2 FQGNSA. The CDR3 spans 14 residues. The CDR3 bases are TGTGCCAGCAGGCTCAGGGACCTCACCGGGGAGCTGTTTTTT. The encoded protein is CASRLRDLTGELFF.